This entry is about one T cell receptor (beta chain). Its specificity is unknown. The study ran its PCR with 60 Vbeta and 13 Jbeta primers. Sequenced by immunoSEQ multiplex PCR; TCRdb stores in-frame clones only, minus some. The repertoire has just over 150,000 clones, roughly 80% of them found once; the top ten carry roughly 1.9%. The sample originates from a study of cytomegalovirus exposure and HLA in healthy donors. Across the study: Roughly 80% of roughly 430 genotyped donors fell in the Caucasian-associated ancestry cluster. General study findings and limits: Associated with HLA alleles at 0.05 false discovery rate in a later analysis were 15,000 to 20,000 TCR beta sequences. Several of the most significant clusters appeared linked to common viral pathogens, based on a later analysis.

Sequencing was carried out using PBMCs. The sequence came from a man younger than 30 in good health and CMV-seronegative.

CDR3: CAGGAGNTIYF. The CDR3 DNA sequence: TGTGCCGGAGGGGCTGGAAACACCATATATTTT. V and J are TRBV28 and TRBJ1-3, with D tentatively TRBD1 (5 bases). Germline assignment: CDR1 MDHEN and CDR2 SYDVKM. The CDR3 has 11 residues. V lost 11 bases to trimming and J lost 2 bases, with 7 bases between them.